These 32 T cell receptor beta chains share one sample of origin, sequenced in a study of CD4+ T cells in melanoma. TCRdb's copy holds only in-frame clones and misses some; the assay was immunoSEQ multiplex PCR. In the table there are about 110,000 clones, over 80% of which are singletons. What was sequenced was peripheral blood. The source is a human donor with melanoma.

The gene calls are TRBV6-4 and TRBJ1-4; D not certain. The V end was cut by 8 bases, the J end by 7 bases, with 29 bases between. CDR1 and CDR2 (germline): MRHNA, SNTAGT. The length of the CDR3 is 18 residues. The CDR3 sequence: CASGRSWRSSDKPEKLFF. The DNA of the CDR3 is TGTGCCAGCGGAAGATCGTGGAGAAGTAGTGACAAACCTGAAAAACTGTTTTTT.

This chain links TRBV7-3 with TRBJ2-7, with 7 nucleotides matching TRBD2. V gave up 0 bases and J gave up 2 bases; unmatched junction bases: 7. Germline CDR1 reads SGHTA; CDR2 reads FQGTGA. The CDR3 contains 16 residues. The CDR3 DNA sequence: TGTGCCAGCAGCTTAACTTACGCGGGAGTGACCTACGAGCAGTACTTC. It translates to CASSLTYAGVTYEQYF.

The chain employs TRBV2 and TRBJ1-6; no firm D call. CDR1 and CDR2 from the germline V gene are SNHLY and FYNNEI. Trimming stripped 1 base from V and 7 bases from J, with 2 bases between. CDR3 length: 12 residues. CDR3 in DNA: TGTGCCAGCAGTGAAGGGAATTCACCCCTCCACTTT. Its protein product is CASSEGNSPLHF.

The V gene is TRBV4-3, the J gene TRBJ2-7; TRBD1 matches at 7 bases. The J segment lost 4 bases and the V segment lost 0 bases, leaving 6 bases of the junction unmatched. The CDR3 covers 15 residues. CDR1 and CDR2 from the germline V gene are LGHNA and YSLEER. The CDR3 sequence: CASSQDVGRGYEQYF. The CDR3 nucleotides are TGCGCCAGCAGCCAAGATGTCGGCAGGGGGTACGAGCAGTACTTC.

The CDR3, as DNA: TGTGCCAGCATTAGGGGAGAGACAGCTGAAGCTTTCTTT. Protein sequence: CASIRGETAEAFF. The chain employs TRBV6-1 and TRBJ1-1; D might be TRBD1 (5 bases). CDR1 MNHNS and CDR2 SASEGT come from the germline V gene. Deletions cut 7 bases from V and 6 bases from J, with 15 bases between. The length of the CDR3 is 13 residues.

This clone was recorded only once. V is TRBV7-9 and J is TRBJ2-7, with D perhaps TRBD1 (6 bases). Trimming removed 3 bases at V and 9 bases at J, with 15 bases between. CDR1 and CDR2 from the germline V gene are SEHNR and FQNEAQ (reference sequence). The CDR3 length is 13 residues. The chain's CDR3 is CASSFPTSGAQYF. The CDR3 DNA reads TGTGCCAGCAGCTTTCCCACCTCAGGGGCGCAGTACTTC. The full variable domain, its missing parts supplied by reference TRBV7-9 and TRBJ2-7, is DTGVSQNPRHKITKRGQNVTFRCDPISEHNRLYWYRQTLGQGPEFLTYFQNEAQLEKSRLLSDRFSAERPKGSFSTLEIQRTEQGDSAMYLCASSFPTSGAQYFGPGTRLTVT.

This clone was recorded a few times. The chain uses TRBV7-8 and TRBJ2-7; the D is unclear. Trimming left V 5 bases short and J 2 bases short, with 7 bases between. This CDR3 is 12 amino acids long. Per germline, CDR1 SGHVS and CDR2 FQNEAQ. The CDR3 DNA is TGTGCCAGCAGCCCGCCGACCTACGAGCAGTACTTC. Translation gives CASSPPTYEQYF.

V is TRBV28 and J is TRBJ1-5; D not resolved. The V end lost 8 bases, the J end lost 2 bases, and 7 bases lay between the germline ends. The CDR3 runs 12 residues. Germline V gene lookup returns CDR1 MDHEN and CDR2 SYDVKM. Written as DNA, the CDR3 is TGTGCCAGCGACACAGGCAATCAGCCCCAGCATTTT. It is translated as CASDTGNQPQHF.

The rearrangement joins TRBV19 to TRBJ1-5; 7 bases line up with TRBD1. J gave up 5 bases and V 2 bases, and 9 bases lay outside the gene matches. The CDR3 totals 16 residues. Germline V gene sequence: CDR1 LNHDA, CDR2 SQIVND (reference sequence). CDR3 bases: TGTGCCAGTAGTATAAAATCGACAGGGATTTATCAGCCCCAGCATTTT. Its protein is CASSIKSTGIYQPQHF.

This clone is termed medium-sized. The rearrangement uses TRBV7-2 and TRBJ1-6, with 9 bases that match TRBD1. The germline V gene encodes CDR1 SGHTA and CDR2 FQGNSA. Trimming took 4 bases from V and 7 from J; bases not matched to a gene: 5. The CDR3 sequence is 15 residues long. DNA of the CDR3: TGTGCCAGCAGCTCACCGGGACAGGGAAATTCACCCCTCCACTTT. As protein: CASSSPGQGNSPLHF.

The chain recombines TRBV5-1 with TRBJ1-5; weak D call: TRBD1 (5 bases). The CDR3 runs to 14 residues. The germline V and J ends were trimmed by 2 bases and 7 bases, with 13 bases remaining between them. The germline V gene encodes CDR1 SGHRS and CDR2 YFSETQ. The CDR3 spells CASSFSGAEQPQHF. The CDR3 DNA reads as TGCGCCAGCAGCTTTTCCGGGGCAGAACAGCCCCAGCATTTT.

J is TRBJ2-7 and V is TRBV9; the D is unclear. Germline assignment: CDR1 SGDLS and CDR2 YYNGEE. The CDR3 is made up of 15 amino acids. The V and J ends lost 4 bases and 2 bases respectively, with 16 bases between them. The CDR3 sequence is CASSPFTGPTYEQYF. The DNA for the CDR3 is TGTGCCAGCAGCCCCTTTACCGGACCGACCTACGAGCAGTACTTC.

The chain uses TRBV5-1 and TRBJ2-3, with TRBD1 matching over 9 bases. V was clipped by 2 bases and J by 3 bases; unmatched bases: 4. The CDR3 is 15 residues long. Germline values: CDR1 SGHRS, CDR2 YFSETQ. The CDR3, as DNA: TGCGCCAGCAGCTTCCGGGACAGGGATACAGATACGCAGTATTTT. Protein: CASSFRDRDTDTQYF.

The gene calls are TRBV5-4 and TRBJ2-7, with D possibly TRBD1 on 5 matching bases. V was clipped by 0 bases and J by 5 bases, with 9 bases between them. The CDR3 covers 13 residues. Germline V lookup: CDR1 SGHNT, CDR2 YYREEE (reference sequence). CDR3 nucleotides: TGTGCCAGCAGCTTGGACAGGCTAGACGAGCAGTACTTC. It specifies CASSLDRLDEQYF.

The count of this clone is one. This chain links TRBV18 with TRBJ2-1; D is possibly TRBD2 (6 bases). The V and J ends lost 3 bases and 7 bases respectively, with 19 bases between them. CDR1 is KGHSH, CDR2 LQKENI, per germline. The CDR3 totals 16 residues. This chain's CDR3 is CASSPIVAEPGNEQFF. CDR3 DNA sequence: TGTGCCAGCTCACCGATCGTAGCGGAGCCGGGTAATGAGCAGTTCTTC.

The CDR3: CASSLVSSGIGETQYF. For the CDR3, the DNA is TGTGCCAGCAGCTTAGTTAGTTCGGGGATTGGTGAGACCCAGTACTTC. The chain links TRBV7-9 to TRBJ2-5; the D gene is possibly TRBD2 (5 bases). CDR3 length: 16 amino acids. Trimming cost V 1 base and J 5 bases, with 17 bases left between them. Germline V gives CDR1 SEHNR, CDR2 FQNEAQ (reference sequence).

The rearrangement uses TRBV7-6 and TRBJ2-3; a possible D gene is TRBD2 (7 bases). Trimming pared 5 bases from V and 3 bases from J, leaving 15 bases between. This CDR3 contains 15 residues. Germline-derived CDR1 and CDR2 are SGHVS and FNYEAQ. The CDR3 nucleotides are TGTGCCAGCAGCGCACGAGGGGGAGGGACAGATACGCAGTATTTT. It translates to CASSARGGGTDTQYF.

In DNA, the CDR3 is TGTGCCAGCAGCTTGGGAGGGGGGAGAATAGCGGGCGGAACGCAGTATTTT. Amino acid sequence: CASSLGGGRIAGGTQYF. The J gene is TRBJ2-3, the V gene TRBV7-6; perhaps TRBD2 as D (7 bases). Germline lookup yields CDR1 SGHVS and CDR2 FNYEAQ. Between the trimmed V and J ends, which lost 3 bases and 9 bases, there was a span of 25 bases. The CDR3 totals 17 residues.

The gene calls are TRBV7-9 and TRBJ1-5, with D perhaps matching TRBD1 (5 bases). The CDR3 covers 16 residues. Trimming took 5 bases from V and 2 from J, leaving 16 bases between them. Germline CDR1 SEHNR, CDR2 FQNEAQ (reference sequence). The chain's CDR3 is CASSPLRGDGNQPQHF. CDR3 sequence (DNA): TGTGCCAGCAGCCCACTGCGGGGGGACGGCAATCAGCCCCAGCATTTT.

The genes are TRBV28 and TRBJ2-2, with D unclear. Germline V lookup: CDR1 MDHEN, CDR2 SYDVKM. The germline V and J ends were trimmed by 6 bases and 9 bases, with 8 bases remaining between them. This CDR3 spans 11 amino acids. The CDR3 here is CASSAFRELFF. CDR3 DNA sequence: TGTGCCAGCAGCGCCTTTAGGGAGCTGTTTTTT.

The rearrangement uses TRBV28 and TRBJ1-2; TRBD1 matches at 11 bases. Trimming cost V 6 bases and J 6 bases; bases outside gene matches: 6. The CDR3 extends over 14 amino acids. Germline CDR1 is MDHEN and CDR2 is SYDVKM. The CDR3 loop is CASSPRDRGNGYTF. For the CDR3, the DNA is TGTGCCAGCAGCCCTAGGGACAGGGGGAATGGCTACACCTTC.

CDR3 in DNA: TGCGCCAGCAGCTTGGAGGGCTTGGGGCCCGGTGGCACTGAAGCTTTCTTT. Encoded protein: CASSLEGLGPGGTEAFF. The chain couples TRBV5-1 to TRBJ1-1; TRBD1 might be the D (5 bases). The CDR3 is 17 residues long. Trimming removed 0 bases at V and 4 bases at J, with 19 bases between. Germline lookup yields CDR1 SGHRS and CDR2 YFSETQ.

V is TRBV6-7 and J is TRBJ2-1; 9 bases are a match to TRBD2. TRBV6-7 is treated as an ORF (open reading frame) with a function not yet certain. With V trimmed by 0 bases and J by 8 bases, 14 bases remained unmatched. CDR3 length: 18 residues. Written as DNA, the CDR3 is TGTGCCAGCAGTTACTCAGTCAACTGGCGGGGGGGCAGCGATGAGCAGTTCTTC. It codes for CASSYSVNWRGGSDEQFF.

The V and J genes are TRBV10-3 and TRBJ1-2; D remains ambiguous. Looked up from germline, CDR1 is ENHRY and CDR2 is SYGVKD. The CDR3 is 14 residues long. V shed 3 bases and J shed 0 bases, with 8 bases lying between them. CDR3 DNA: TGTGCCATCAGTGACGGTTTATCTAACTATGGCTACACCTTC. This gives the protein CAISDGLSNYGYTF.

The chain is built from TRBV7-2 and TRBJ1-5; unclear D gene. V lost 3 bases and J lost 5, with 11 bases in between. The CDR3 totals 14 residues. CDR1 and CDR2 (germline): SGHTA, FQGNSA. CDR3 sequence: CASSFGRMDQPQHF. The CDR3 bases are TGTGCCAGCAGCTTCGGTAGGATGGATCAGCCCCAGCATTTT. Filled out from reference TRBV7-2 and TRBJ1-5, the complete variable domain reads GAGVSQSPSNKVTEKGKDVELRCDPISGHTALYWYRQSLGQGLEFLIYFQGNSAPDKSGLPSDRFSAERTGGSVSTLTIQRTQQEDSAVYLCASSFGRMDQPQHFGDGTRLSIL.

CDR3 protein: CASSLVGLAGAPLEQYF. The CDR3 region has the DNA TGTGCCAGCAGCTTAGTGGGACTAGCGGGAGCGCCCCTCGAGCAGTACTTC. The chain combines TRBV7-9 with TRBJ2-7, with TRBD2 matching over 14 bases. The germline V gene encodes CDR1 SEHNR and CDR2 FQNEAQ (reference sequence). The CDR3 loop spans 17 amino acids. The V and J ends lost 1 base and 6 bases, in that order; junction bases with no gene match: 8.

The chain has TRBV7-3 and TRBJ2-5; D could derive from TRBD1 or TRBD2 (5 bases each). CDR1 and CDR2 from the germline V gene are SGHTA and FQGTGA. The length of the CDR3 is 16 residues. The V gene lost 5 bases and the J gene lost 3 bases, with 19 bases spanning the gap. CDR3 sequence: CASSARRGTTKETQYF. CDR3 DNA sequence: TGTGCCAGCAGCGCCCGACGGGGCACGACAAAAGAGACCCAGTACTTC. Using reference TRBV7-3 and TRBJ2-5 for the parts outside the CDR3, the full variable domain is GAGVSQTPSNKVTEKGKYVELRCDPISGHTALYWYRQSLGQGPEFLIYFQGTGAADDSGLPNDRFFAVRPEGSVSTLKIQRTERGDSAVYLCASSARRGTTKETQYFGPGTRLLVL.

The chain is built from TRBV6-5 and TRBJ2-7, with 8 bases matching TRBD2. CDR3 size: 14 residues. CDR1 is MNHEY, CDR2 SVGAGI, per germline. The trim removed 6 bases at V and 2 bases at J, leaving 6 bases unmatched. CDR3 nucleotide sequence: TGTGCCAGCAGACCCATAGCGGGACCCTACGAGCAGTACTTC. This encodes CASRPIAGPYEQYF.

The gene calls are TRBV20-1 and TRBJ2-5; D is undetermined. The CDR3 is 11 residues long. From germline, CDR1 is DFQATT and CDR2 SNEGSKA (reference sequence). Trimming stripped 6 bases from V and 1 base from J, with 6 bases between. The CDR3 region has the DNA TGCAGTGCCCAAAGCCAAGAGACCCAGTACTTC. As protein: CSAQSQETQYF.

The rearrangement joins TRBV9 to TRBJ2-1; D may be TRBD1 (5 bases). V dropped 0 bases and J dropped 2 bases, with 15 bases sitting between them. The length of the CDR3 is 17 residues. Germline CDR1 reads SGDLS; CDR2 reads YYNGEE. CDR3 coding DNA: TGTGCCAGCAGCGTAGCTCTGGACAACCCCCCCTACAATGAGCAGTTCTTC. Encoded protein: CASSVALDNPPYNEQFF.

This clone was seen only once. Mismatch with germline at one junction end may stem from a read error. The rearrangement uses TRBV5-1 and TRBJ1-1, with D maybe TRBD1 (5 bases). Germline lookup yields CDR1 SGHRS and CDR2 YFSETQ. The CDR3 consists of 15 residues. CDR3 amino acids: CASSLGVQGVTEAFF. The DNA of the CDR3 is TGCGCCAGCAGTTTGGGAGTTCAGGGAGTGACTGAAGCTTTCTTT. Together with reference TRBV5-1 and TRBJ1-1, the CDR3 gives the full variable domain: KAGVTQTPRYLIKTRGQQVTLSCSPISGHRSVSWYQQTPGQGLQFLFEYFSETQRNKGNFPGRFSGRQFSNSRSEMNVSTLELGDSALYLCASSLGVQGVTEAFFGQGTRLTVV.

J is TRBJ2-7 and V is TRBV2, with TRBD2 as a possible D gene (5 bases). Germline CDR1 reads SNHLY; CDR2 reads FYNNEI. The CDR3 sequence is 12 residues long. Deletions cut 6 bases from V and 4 bases from J, with 10 bases between. The CDR3 coding sequence is TGTGCCAGCAGACGGACGGGATACGAGCAGTACTTC. Translated: CASRRTGYEQYF. The full variable domain, its missing parts supplied by reference TRBV2 and TRBJ2-7, is EPEVTQTPSHQVTQMGQEVILRCVPISNHLYFYWYRQILGQKVEFLVSFYNNEISEKSEIFDDQFSVERPDGSNFTLKIRSTKLEDSAMYFCASRRTGYEQYFGPGTRLTVT.